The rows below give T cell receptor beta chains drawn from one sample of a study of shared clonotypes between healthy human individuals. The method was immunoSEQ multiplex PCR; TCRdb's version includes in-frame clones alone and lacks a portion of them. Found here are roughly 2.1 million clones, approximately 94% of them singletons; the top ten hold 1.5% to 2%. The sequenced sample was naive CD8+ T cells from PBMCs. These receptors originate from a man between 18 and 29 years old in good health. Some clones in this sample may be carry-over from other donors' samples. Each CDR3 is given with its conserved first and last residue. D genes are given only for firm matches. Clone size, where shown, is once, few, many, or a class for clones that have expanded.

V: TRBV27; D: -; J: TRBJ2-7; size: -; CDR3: CASSPPIVRGLLYEQYF; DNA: TGTGCCAGCAGTCCCCCCATTGTGCGCGGGCTACTCTACGAGCAGTACTTC
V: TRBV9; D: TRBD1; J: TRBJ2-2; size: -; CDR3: CASSIPGDRVFRRTGELFF; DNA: TGTGCCAGCAGCATCCCTGGGGACAGGGTCTTCCGGAGGACCGGGGAGCTGTTTTTT
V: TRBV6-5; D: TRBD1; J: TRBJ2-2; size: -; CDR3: CASSVGQGDTGELFF; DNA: TGTGCCAGCAGTGTGGGACAGGGAGACACCGGGGAGCTGTTTTTT
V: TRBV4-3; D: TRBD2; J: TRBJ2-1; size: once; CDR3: CASSQVAGGPGNEQFF; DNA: TGCGCCAGCAGCCAAGTAGCGGGAGGGCCAGGAAATGAGCAGTTCTTC
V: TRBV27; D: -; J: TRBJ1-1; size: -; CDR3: CASSLGGGPTEAFF; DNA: TGTGCCAGCAGTTTAGGGGGAGGGCCCACTGAAGCTTTCTTT
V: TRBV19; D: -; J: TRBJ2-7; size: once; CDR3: CASSTGTLFYEQYF; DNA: TGTGCCAGTAGTACCGGGACTCTCTTCTACGAGCAGTACTTC
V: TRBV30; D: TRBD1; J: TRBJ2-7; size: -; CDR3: CAWTGGTYEQYF; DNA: TGTGCCTGGACAGGGGGAACCTACGAGCAGTACTTC
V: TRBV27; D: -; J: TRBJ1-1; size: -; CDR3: CASNVLGTPEAFF; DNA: TGTGCCAGCAACGTCTTGGGTACACCTGAAGCTTTCTTT
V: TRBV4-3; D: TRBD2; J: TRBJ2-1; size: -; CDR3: CASSQDVTSGRSEQFF; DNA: TGCGCCAGCAGCCAAGATGTAACTAGCGGGAGGTCGGAGCAGTTCTTC
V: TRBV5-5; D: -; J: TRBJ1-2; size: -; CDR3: CASSSGVAGYGYTF; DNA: TGTGCCAGCAGCTCGGGGGTGGCAGGCTATGGCTACACCTTC
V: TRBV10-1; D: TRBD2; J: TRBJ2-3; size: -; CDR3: CARGGRGPTIITSTDTQYF; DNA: TGCGCCAGAGGAGGGAGGGGACCGACGATAATCACTAGCACAGATACGCAGTATTTT
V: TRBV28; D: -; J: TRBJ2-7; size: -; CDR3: CASSFERPYEQYF; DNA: TGTGCCAGCAGTTTTGAAAGACCCTACGAGCAGTACTTC
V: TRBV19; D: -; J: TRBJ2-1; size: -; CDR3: CASSWGGVDNEQFF; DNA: TGTGCCAGTAGCTGGGGGGGCGTGGACAATGAGCAGTTCTTC
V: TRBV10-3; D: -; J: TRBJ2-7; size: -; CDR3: CAIRVQGNEQYF; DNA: TGTGCCATCAGGGTACAGGGTAACGAGCAGTACTTC
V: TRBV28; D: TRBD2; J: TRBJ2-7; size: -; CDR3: CASSLYLAGPYEQYF; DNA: TGTGCCAGCAGTTTGTACCTAGCGGGTCCCTACGAGCAGTACTTC
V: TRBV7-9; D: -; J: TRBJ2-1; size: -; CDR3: CASSPEVSYNEQFF; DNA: TGTGCCAGCAGCCCCGAGGTCAGCTACAATGAGCAGTTCTTC
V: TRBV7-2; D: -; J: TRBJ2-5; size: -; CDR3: CASSLGTSWGETQYF; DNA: TGTGCCAGCAGCCTCGGGACCTCCTGGGGCGAGACCCAGTACTTC
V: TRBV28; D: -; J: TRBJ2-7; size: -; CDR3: CASSFRAQSYEQYF; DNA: TGTGCCAGCAGTTTCAGGGCGCAATCCTACGAGCAGTACTTC
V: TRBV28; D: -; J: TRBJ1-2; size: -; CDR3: CASSSGYRDINYGYTF; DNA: TGTGCCAGCAGCTCAGGTTACCGGGACATAAACTATGGCTACACCTTC
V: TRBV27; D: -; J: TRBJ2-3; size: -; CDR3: CASSLYTRGGWDTQYF; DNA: TGTGCCAGCAGTTTATATACAAGGGGGGGGTGGGATACGCAGTATTTT
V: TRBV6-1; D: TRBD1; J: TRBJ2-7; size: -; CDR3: CASSEGQGVVYEQYF; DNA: TGTGCCAGCAGTGAGGGACAGGGGGTGGTGTACGAGCAGTACTTC
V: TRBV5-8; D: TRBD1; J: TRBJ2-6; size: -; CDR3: CASSTGVGANVLTF; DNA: TGTGCCAGCAGCACAGGGGTCGGGGCCAACGTCCTGACTTTC
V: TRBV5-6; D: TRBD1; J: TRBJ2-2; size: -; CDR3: CASSMADRGLFGELFF; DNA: TGTGCCAGCAGCATGGCGGACAGGGGGCTTTTCGGGGAGCTGTTTTTT
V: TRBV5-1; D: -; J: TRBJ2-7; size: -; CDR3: CASSLDWGSYEQYF; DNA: TGCGCCAGCAGCTTGGACTGGGGGTCGTACGAGCAGTACTTC
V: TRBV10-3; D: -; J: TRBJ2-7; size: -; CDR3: CAISAPGLSYEQYF; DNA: TGTGCCATCAGTGCGCCAGGCCTCTCCTACGAGCAGTACTTC
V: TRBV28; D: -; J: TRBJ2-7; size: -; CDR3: CASSQNPEGSYEQYF; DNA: TGTGCCAGCAGCCAAAACCCGGAAGGATCCTACGAGCAGTACTTC
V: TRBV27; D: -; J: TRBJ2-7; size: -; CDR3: CASSPPLPDYEQYF; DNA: TGTGCCAGCAGTCCCCCCCTCCCGGACTACGAGCAGTACTTC
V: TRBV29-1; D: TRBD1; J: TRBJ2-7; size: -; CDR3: CSVEVGQAYEQYF; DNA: TGCAGCGTTGAGGTGGGACAGGCATACGAGCAGTACTTC
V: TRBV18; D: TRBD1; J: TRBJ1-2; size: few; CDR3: CASSPRDRGDYGYTF; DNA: TGTGCCAGCTCACCTCGGGACAGGGGAGATTATGGCTACACCTTC